This T cell receptor (beta chain) was found in a study of T cells in Graves' hyperthyroidism and ophthalmopathy. Disease duration was under 3 months in the ophthalmopathy patients, who also had a Clinical Activity Score of at least 3 and a NOSPECS grade of at least 4. Fresh peripheral blood, less than 11 ml of it, supplied the PBMCs. V lost 3 bases and J 9 bases, leaving 12 bases between the germline ends. Germline V CDR1 and CDR2: KGHSH, LQKENI. This CDR3 comprises 13 residues. Ten or more counts support this clonotype. TCR beta CDR3 region amplification was performed from RNA transcripts. A first-round RT-PCR of the TCR CDR3 used the HTBI primer set. MiXCR was run by TCRdb on the multiplex PCR reads, yielding one entry per CDR3 protein. The sample includes 500,000 to 550,000 distinct CDR3 sequences, 15% to 20% seen only once; the top ten take about 50%.

This receptor was taken from a man aged 40-55 years with Graves' ophthalmopathy. This chain uses TRBV18 with TRBJ2-1; no clear D gene. The material sequenced was blood. CDR3: CASSPPSSSEQFF. CDR3 sequence (DNA): TGTGCCAGCTCACCCCCCAGCTCGAGTGAGCAGTTCTTC.